This passage covers 31 T cell receptor beta chains from one sample sequenced in a study of regulatory T cells in long-lasting Graves disease (dated by TCRdb to 2020 to 2022). The time point label of this sample denotes: newly diagnosed GD, antithyroid drugs for less than 3 months. For both TCR sequencing and RNA sequencing, RNA was extracted from PBMCs in TRIzol. Library prep was done by multiplex PCR. For sequencing, an Illumina HiSeq 4000 was employed. To build TCR beta libraries, CDR3 regions were amplified by Arm-PCR using iRepertoire HTBI primers. TCRdb reran the public reads through fastp at Q25 and MiXCR, keeping productive beta chains. Every CDR3 protein is listed once, alongside the most common genes and DNA of its rows. For this sample the table gives 530,000 or so distinct CDR3 sequences, of which about 14% were detected only once. The ten largest clonotypes hold about 10% of the sample.

The same data also went into a second study, on T cells in Graves' hyperthyroidism and ophthalmopathy.

Sequenced here: peripheral blood mononuclear cells (PBMCs), sampled at new diagnosis, from a patient treated with antithyroid drugs. These receptors originate from a man under 40 with Graves disease. Donor details come from another sample of the same person, matched by shared clones.

This clonotype was detected ten times or more. The CDR3 DNA reads as TGTGCCAGCGACCCCTTCGTCACAGGGGCCTACGAGCAGTACTTC. It encodes CASDPFVTGAYEQYF. The chain couples TRBV6-1 to TRBJ2-7; 7 positions match TRBD1. The CDR3 contains 15 residues. From germline, CDR1 is MNHNS and CDR2 SASEGT. Trimming took 8 bases from V and 2 from J; bases not matched to a gene: 12.

A few counts support this clonotype. This chain links TRBV20-1 with TRBJ2-4, with 13 nucleotides matching TRBD2. The germline V gene has CDR1 DFQATT and CDR2 SNEGSKA (reference sequence). V trimming: 3 bases; J trimming: 13 bases; junction bases outside the gene matches: 15. The CDR3 is 16 residues long. The CDR3 DNA sequence: TGCAGTGCTAGCGTCACTAGCGGGAGGGTTTACAATGAGCAGTACTTC. Translation: CSASVTSGRVYNEQYF.

Ten or more counts support this clonotype. The CDR3 loop reads CASSDSDNQPQHF. The CDR3 coding sequence is TGTGCCAGCAGCGACAGTGACAATCAGCCCCAGCATTTT. The chain joins TRBV2 to TRBJ1-5, with D possibly TRBD1 on 5 matching bases. Trimming stripped 6 bases from V and 3 bases from J, with 9 bases between. Per germline, CDR1 SNHLY and CDR2 FYNNEI. The CDR3 has 13 residues.

The J gene is TRBJ1-6, the V gene TRBV12-3 or TRBV12-4; TRBD1 aligns across 9 bases. The CDR3 sequence is 16 residues long. V lost 4 bases to trimming and J lost 6 bases; unmatched junction nucleotides: 7. CDR3 nucleotide sequence: TGTGCCAGCAGTTCGACAGGGGGAGTTATTAATTCACCCCTCCACTTT. It encodes CASSSTGGVINSPLHF.

This clonotype was detected ten times or more. The genes are TRBV9 and TRBJ1-5; D is uncertain. Looked up from germline, CDR1 is SGDLS and CDR2 is YYNGEE. V lost 0 bases and J lost 0, with 4 bases in between. This CDR3 contains 14 residues. CDR3 region: CASSVDGSNQPQHF. The CDR3 bases are TGTGCCAGCAGCGTAGACGGTAGCAATCAGCCCCAGCATTTT.

The rearrangement links TRBV7-3 to TRBJ2-3; 11 positions match TRBD2. CDR3 size: 17 residues. Germline CDR1 is SGHTA and CDR2 is FQGTGA. Trimming removed 0 bases from V and 2 bases from J; junction bases left unmatched: 4. CDR3 coding DNA: TGTGCCAGCAGCTTAACGGGGACTAGCGGAACCACAGATACGCAGTATTTT. Its protein is CASSLTGTSGTTDTQYF.

The chain uses TRBV6-1 and TRBJ2-6; TRBD1 agrees at 8 bases. The CDR3 loop spans 15 amino acids. V dropped 11 bases and J dropped 0; count of bases not matched to a gene: 6. CDR1 is MNHNS, CDR2 SASEGT, per germline. The CDR3, as DNA: TGTGCCGGTGGACAGGGCAACTCTGGGGCCAACGTCCTGACTTTC. This gives the protein CAGGQGNSGANVLTF.

In this sample, this clonotype turned up many times. The V call is TRBV7-2, the J call TRBJ1-3; D possibly corresponds to TRBD1 (5 bases). With 7 bases removed from V and 4 bases from J, the gap between germline ends came to 20 bases. This CDR3 contains 16 residues. Looked up from germline, CDR1 is SGHTA and CDR2 is FQGNSA. In DNA form, the CDR3 reads TGTGCCAGCATCGGATGGGAGGGGCGTGGAGGAAACACCATATATTTT. Its protein is CASIGWEGRGGNTIYF.

This clonotype has ten or more counts. The gene calls are TRBV12-3 or TRBV12-4 and TRBJ1-2; no definite D call. This CDR3 has 12 residues. Between the trimmed V and J ends, which lost 6 bases and 4 bases, there was a span of 9 bases. CDR3 bases: TGTGCCAGCAGCTTAACAGCCTATGGCTACACCTTC. This gives the protein CASSLTAYGYTF.

The genes are TRBV27 and TRBJ2-6; D gene ambiguous. Trimming took off 5 bases at V and 0 bases at J, with 11 bases between the two ends. The germline CDR1 and CDR2 sequences are MNHEY and SMNVEV (reference sequence). This CDR3 comprises 16 residues. The CDR3 DNA follows: TGTGCCAGCAGTCTCCGACAAGACTCTGGGGCCAACGTCCTGACTTTC. This sequence encodes CASSLRQDSGANVLTF.

This clonotype was recorded at least ten times. V and J are TRBV19 and TRBJ1-5; D is possibly TRBD1 (5 bases). The CDR3 extends over 14 amino acids. Germline CDR1 and CDR2: LNHDA and SQIVND (reference sequence). V was cut by 1 base and J by 5 bases, with 9 bases left in between. CDR3 sequence (DNA): TGTGCCAGTAGTATAGCAGGGCCGGATCAGCCCCAGCATTTT. This gives the protein CASSIAGPDQPQHF.

V and J are TRBV2 and TRBJ2-1; 8 positions agree with TRBD2. V was pared by 1 base and J by 3 bases, with 5 bases of the junction left unmatched. This CDR3 spans 16 amino acids. The germline gives CDR1 SNHLY, CDR2 FYNNEI. CDR3 amino acids: CASSEGAGGRYNEQFF. The CDR3 DNA reads as TGTGCCAGCAGTGAAGGGGCGGGAGGTCGCTACAATGAGCAGTTCTTC.

V and J are TRBV2 and TRBJ1-5; D ambiguous. The germline V gene encodes CDR1 SNHLY and CDR2 FYNNEI. Trimming took off 8 bases at V and 7 bases at J, with 18 bases between the two ends. CDR3 length: 14 amino acids. The CDR3 loop reads CASFKLPGGQPQHF. Here the CDR3 DNA reads TGTGCCAGCTTCAAACTCCCCGGTGGGCAGCCCCAGCATTTT.

A few counts support this clonotype. This may be a read error, as it is one base from a much larger clone. J is TRBJ2-2 and V is TRBV24-1; weak D call: TRBD1 (6 bases). From germline, CDR1 is KGHDR and CDR2 SFDVKD. CDR3 length equals 15 residues. The CDR3 DNA sequence: TGTGCCACCAGTGATCCATACGGGGACACCGGGGAGCCGTTTTTT. This translates into CATSDPYGDTGEPFF.

On this clonotype: Possible read error: a much larger clone is one base away. The chain employs TRBV6-1 and TRBJ2-1, with 13 bases that match TRBD2. The CDR3 extends over 15 amino acids. Germline CDR1 MNHNS, CDR2 SASEGT. V gave up 5 bases and J gave up 6 bases; unmatched junction bases: 4. Written as DNA, the CDR3 is TGTGCCAGCAGTATACTAGCGGGAGGGCTCAATGAGCAGTTCTTC. It specifies CASSILAGGLNEQFF.

This clonotype was recorded at least ten times. The chain employs TRBV10-3 and TRBJ1-6; D unclear. Trimming stripped 5 bases from V and 10 bases from J, with 9 bases between. CDR1 and CDR2 (germline): ENHRY, SYGVKD. The CDR3 is 12 residues long. Written as DNA, the CDR3 is TGTGCCATCAGTAGCGGCGAATCACCCCTCCACTTT. It specifies CAISSGESPLHF.

There are many counts of this clonotype. The chain carries TRBV3-1 and TRBJ1-1, with D perhaps TRBD1 (6 bases). The CDR3 consists of 15 residues. Germline CDR1 and CDR2: LGHDT and YNNKEL (reference sequence). Trimming removed 0 bases at V and 7 bases at J, with 15 bases between. The CDR3 is CASSQEYRVPYEAFF. As DNA, the CDR3 is TGTGCCAGCAGCCAAGAGTACAGGGTACCTTATGAAGCTTTCTTT.

This clonotype was seen more than once but under ten times. The chain is built from TRBV9 and TRBJ2-1; TRBD2 might be the D (5 bases). The CDR3 runs 13 residues. From germline, CDR1 is SGDLS and CDR2 YYNGEE. With 3 bases removed from V and 8 bases from J, the gap between germline ends came to 12 bases. Here the CDR3 reads CASSAGVGDEQFF. CDR3 sequence (DNA): TGTGCCAGCAGCGCCGGGGTCGGAGATGAGCAGTTCTTC.

This clonotype was detected only a few times. This rearrangement joins TRBV20-1 to TRBJ2-1; no definite D call. The CDR3 totals 15 residues. The germline V gene has CDR1 DFQATT and CDR2 SNEGSKA (reference sequence). Between the trimmed V and J ends, which lost 0 bases and 6 bases, there was a span of 15 bases. DNA for the CDR3: TGCAGTGCTAGAGATAGTAGTTCCCTTTCCAATGAGCAGTTCTTC. Its translation: CSARDSSSLSNEQFF.

The sample holds many counts of this clonotype. The V gene is TRBV20-1, the J gene TRBJ2-1; 9 bases are a match to TRBD1. This CDR3 has 14 residues. Trimming removed 4 bases from V and 5 bases from J; junction bases left unmatched: 6. Germline V lookup: CDR1 DFQATT, CDR2 SNEGSKA (reference sequence). CDR3 loop: CSANRDRVDNEQFF. CDR3 DNA sequence: TGCAGTGCTAACCGGGACAGGGTAGACAATGAGCAGTTCTTC.

The V and J genes are TRBV27 and TRBJ2-7; D may be TRBD1 (6 bases). V lost 5 bases and J 0 bases, leaving 17 bases between the germline ends. Germline V gene sequence: CDR1 MNHEY, CDR2 SMNVEV (reference sequence). This CDR3 region has 16 residues. The CDR3 sequence is CASSPTPRGLSYEQYF. In DNA, the CDR3 is TGTGCCAGCAGTCCGACGCCCAGGGGCCTCTCCTACGAGCAGTACTTC.

The rearrangement uses TRBV18 and TRBJ2-5; the match to TRBD1 covers 9 bases. The CDR3 is made up of 15 amino acids. Losses at the gene ends were 3 bases for V and 4 bases for J; bases not matched to a gene: 6. CDR1 and CDR2 (germline): KGHSH, LQKENI. CDR3 residues: CASSPRQGDRETQYF. In DNA form, the CDR3 reads TGTGCCAGCTCACCGAGACAGGGGGATCGAGAGACCCAGTACTTC.

This clonotype was counted ten times or more. The chain couples TRBV29-1 to TRBJ1-2, with 9 positions matching TRBD1. CDR3 length: 15 residues. V gave up 3 bases and J gave up 4 bases; unmatched junction bases: 9. Germline V gives CDR1 SQVTM, CDR2 ANQGSEA. This chain's CDR3 is CSVERDREPFYGYTF. The CDR3 DNA reads TGCAGCGTTGAGAGGGACAGGGAACCCTTCTATGGCTACACCTTC.

The rearrangement links TRBV29-1 to TRBJ1-3; D is uncertain. Trimming shortened V by 7 bases and J by 0 bases, and 10 bases separated the two germline ends. Looked up from germline, CDR1 is SQVTM and CDR2 is ANQGSEA. This CDR3 has 13 residues. CDR3 coding DNA: TGCAGCGCCGTAAGGGACTCTGGAAACACCATATATTTT. The encoded protein is CSAVRDSGNTIYF.

The chain is built from TRBV5-1 and TRBJ2-3; the match to TRBD2 covers 9 bases. The J segment lost 7 bases and the V segment lost 0 bases, leaving 21 bases of the junction unmatched. This CDR3 comprises 20 residues. Germline V gene lookup returns CDR1 SGHRS and CDR2 YFSETQ. DNA of the CDR3: TGCGCCAGCAGCTTGGAACCGACAGGGAGAGGAGCGGGAGGCCACCATACGCAGTATTTT. It encodes CASSLEPTGRGAGGHHTQYF. The variable domain in full, completed from reference TRBV5-1 and TRBJ2-3, reads KAGVTQTPRYLIKTRGQQVTLSCSPISGHRSVSWYQQTPGQGLQFLFEYFSETQRNKGNFPGRFSGRQFSNSRSEMNVSTLELGDSALYLCASSLEPTGRGAGGHHTQYFGPGTRLTVL.

This chain uses TRBV5-1 with TRBJ2-4, with 10 bases identical to TRBD1. From germline, CDR1 is SGHRS and CDR2 YFSETQ. The CDR3 length is 14 residues. Trimming removed 2 bases from V and 16 bases from J; junction bases left unmatched: 12. Written as DNA, the CDR3 is TGCGCCAGCAGCTTCGGGGGGGACAGGGGAAGGCAATACTTC. Residues: CASSFGGDRGRQYF.

About this clonotype itself: This sequence may be a read error, since a much larger clone differs from it by one base. The V and J genes are TRBV5-1 and TRBJ2-7, with 9 bases lining up with TRBD2. CDR1 is SGHRS and CDR2 is YFSETQ in the germline V gene. V lost 4 bases and J lost 7; bases outside the gene matches: 15. The CDR3 spans 16 residues. CDR3: CASSRFGSGSLDEQYF. CDR3 DNA sequence: TGCGCCAGCAGCCGATTCGGTAGCGGGAGTTTGGATGAGCAGTACTTC.

To note about this clonotype: A read error may be the cause here, since a much bigger clone is one base away. The V gene is TRBV7-8, the J gene TRBJ2-4; possible D gene TRBD2, 5 bases. CDR1 is SGHVS, CDR2 FQNEAQ, per germline. The V end lost 7 bases, the J end lost 3 bases, and 16 bases lay between the germline ends. This CDR3 contains 15 residues. The CDR3 spells CASMGAAKDKNIQYF. The CDR3 DNA reads TGTGCCAGCATGGGAGCCGCGAAGGACAAAAACATTCAGTACTTC.

This clonotype turned up a few times. This chain uses TRBV9 with TRBJ2-7, with D possibly being TRBD1 or TRBD2 (5 bases each). V shed 3 bases and J shed 3 bases, with 13 bases lying between them. Germline CDR1 and CDR2: SGDLS and YYNGEE. The CDR3 runs 14 residues. CDR3 in amino acids: CASSGRDQIYEQYF. The CDR3, as DNA: TGTGCCAGCAGCGGTCGGGACCAAATCTACGAGCAGTACTTC.

A note on this clonotype: This clone may be a read error of a much larger clone one base away. The chain couples TRBV28 to TRBJ1-1; 10 bases fit TRBD1. The CDR3 covers 15 residues. Germline V CDR1 and CDR2: MDHEN, SYDVKM. V dropped 7 bases and J dropped 11; count of bases not matched to a gene: 16. The CDR3 DNA reads as TGTGCCAGCAACCCCTGGACAGGGGGTCGCGGTGGGGCTTTCTTT. Translating it yields CASNPWTGGRGGAFF. Full variable domain (missing parts from reference TRBV28 and TRBJ1-1): DVKVTQSSRYLVKRTGEKVFLECVQDMDHENMFWYRQDPGLGLRLIYFSYDVKMKEKGDIPEGYSVSREKKERFSLILESASTNQTSMYLCASNPWTGGRGGAFFGQGTRLTVV.

This clonotype was picked up many times. The chain carries TRBV18 and TRBJ2-1; tentatively, D is TRBD2 (5 bases). The CDR3 is 12 amino acids. Germline V gives CDR1 KGHSH, CDR2 LQKENI. V was shortened by 1 base and J by 14 bases, with 12 bases between the two germline ends. CDR3 sequence reads: CASSPQEEREFF. In nucleotides, the CDR3 is TGTGCCAGCTCACCACAGGAGGAAAGGGAGTTCTTC.